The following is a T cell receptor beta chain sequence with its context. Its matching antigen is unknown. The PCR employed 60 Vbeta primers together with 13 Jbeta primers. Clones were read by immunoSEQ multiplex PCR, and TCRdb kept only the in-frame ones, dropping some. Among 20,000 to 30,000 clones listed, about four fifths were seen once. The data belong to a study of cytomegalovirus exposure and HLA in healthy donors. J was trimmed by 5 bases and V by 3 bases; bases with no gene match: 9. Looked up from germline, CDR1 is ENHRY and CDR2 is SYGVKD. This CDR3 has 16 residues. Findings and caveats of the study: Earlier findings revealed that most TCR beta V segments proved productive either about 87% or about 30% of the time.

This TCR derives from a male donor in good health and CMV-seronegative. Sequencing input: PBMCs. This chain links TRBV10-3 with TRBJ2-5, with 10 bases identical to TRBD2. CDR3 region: CAISDKASGRVETQYF. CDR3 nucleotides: TGTGCCATCAGTGATAAGGCTAGCGGGAGAGTGGAGACCCAGTACTTC.